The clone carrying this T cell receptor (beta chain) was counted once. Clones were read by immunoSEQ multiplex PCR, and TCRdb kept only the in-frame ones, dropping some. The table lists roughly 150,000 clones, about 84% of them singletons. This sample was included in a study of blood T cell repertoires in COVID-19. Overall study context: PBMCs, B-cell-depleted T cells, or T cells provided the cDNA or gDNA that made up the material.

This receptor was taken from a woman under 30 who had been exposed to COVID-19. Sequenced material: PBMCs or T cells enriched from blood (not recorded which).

Here the CDR3 DNA reads TGCGCCAGCAAAGACCTGAAGACAGGCAACACTGAAGCTTTCTTT. This gives the protein CASKDLKTGNTEAFF. The chain couples TRBV5-1 to TRBJ1-1; TRBD1 might be the D (6 bases). The CDR3 spans 15 residues. Per the germline V gene, CDR1 is SGHRS and CDR2 is YFSETQ. V lost 6 bases and J 2 bases, leaving 17 bases between the germline ends.